The 2 T cell receptor beta chains reported below all come from one sample, sequenced in a study of blood T cell repertoires in COVID-19 (TCRdb year 2020). Library creation used the immunoSEQ multiplex PCR assay. The immuneACCESS repertoire file appears here via TCRdb, limited to in-frame rearrangements. These files lack a portion of the clones; in checked studies, under half of the deficit traces to unresolved V genes, and the cause of the others is not known. A total of 200,000 or so clones appear in this sample, about four fifths of them only once. The ten largest clones represent about 2% of the sample. The sequenced sample was PBMCs or T cells enriched from blood (not recorded which). These TCRs come from a man aged 55-75 years who had recovered from COVID-19.

The chain carries TRBV28 and TRBJ2-5, with 8 positions matching TRBD2. The CDR3 is made up of 14 amino acids. The V and J ends lost 4 bases and 7 bases, in that order; junction bases with no gene match: 8. CDR1 MDHEN and CDR2 SYDVKM come from the germline V gene. CDR3 nucleotides: TGTGCCAGCAGTTCTAGCGGGCGCCCCGGGACCCAGTACTTC. Its translation: CASSSSGRPGTQYF. The whole variable domain, remainder taken from reference TRBV28 and TRBJ2-5, is DVKVTQSSRYLVKRTGEKVFLECVQDMDHENMFWYRQDPGLGLRLIYFSYDVKMKEKGDIPEGYSVSREKKERFSLILESASTNQTSMYLCASSSSGRPGTQYFGPGTRLLVL.

The genes are TRBV6-2 or TRBV6-3 and TRBJ2-2; 7 bases align to TRBD1. The CDR3 totals 15 residues. Germline CDR1 MNHEY, CDR2 SVGEGT. Unmatched junction bases numbered 5, after V lost 6 bases and J lost 1 base. The CDR3 DNA reads as TGTGCCAGCAGCCGTCGACAGGGGAACACCGGGGAGCTGTTTTTT. As protein: CASSRRQGNTGELFF.